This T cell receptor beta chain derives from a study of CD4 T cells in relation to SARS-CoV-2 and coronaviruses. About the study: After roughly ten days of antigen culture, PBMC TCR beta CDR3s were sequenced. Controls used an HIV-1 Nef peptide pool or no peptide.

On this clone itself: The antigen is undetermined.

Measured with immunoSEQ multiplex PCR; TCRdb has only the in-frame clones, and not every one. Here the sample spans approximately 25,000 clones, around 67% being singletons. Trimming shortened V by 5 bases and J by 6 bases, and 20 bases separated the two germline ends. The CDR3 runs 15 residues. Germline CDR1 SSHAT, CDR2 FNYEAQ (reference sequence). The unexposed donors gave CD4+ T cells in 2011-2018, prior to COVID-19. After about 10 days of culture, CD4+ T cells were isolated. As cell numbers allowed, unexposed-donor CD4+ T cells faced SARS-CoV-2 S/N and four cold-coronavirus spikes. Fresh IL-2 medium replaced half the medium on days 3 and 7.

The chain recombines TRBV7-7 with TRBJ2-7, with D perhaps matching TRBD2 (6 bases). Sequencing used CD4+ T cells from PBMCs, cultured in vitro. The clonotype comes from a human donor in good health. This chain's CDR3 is CASSLSGLQAGEQYF. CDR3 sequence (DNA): TGTGCCAGCAGCCTTAGCGGCCTCCAAGCGGGCGAGCAGTACTTC.